The 31 T cell receptor beta chains below all came from one sample that was sequenced in a study of cytotoxic CD8 clonotypes in ibrutinib-treated CLL. Sequenced by immunoSEQ multiplex PCR; TCRdb stores in-frame clones only, minus some. The sample lists approximately 330,000 clones; roughly 80% were seen once. This sample comprised PBMCs, obtained before ibrutinib treatment. The receptors were gathered from a human donor with chronic lymphocytic leukemia.

This chain links TRBV4-1 with TRBJ2-5; D is ambiguous. The CDR3 is 14 amino acids. CDR1 MGHRA and CDR2 YSYEKL come from the germline V gene. V was pared by 1 base and J by 5 bases, with 11 bases between. The chain's CDR3 is CASSQVAGLETQYF. Here the CDR3 DNA reads TGCGCCAGCAGCCAAGTTGCCGGGCTGGAGACCCAGTACTTC.

V is TRBV6-6 and J is TRBJ2-1; a possible D gene is TRBD2 (6 bases). The CDR3 is 15 residues long. From germline, CDR1 is MNHNY and CDR2 SVGAGI (reference sequence). The V and J ends lost 0 bases and 8 bases respectively, with 14 bases between them. The DNA of the CDR3 is TGTGCCAGCAGTTACTCGAGTTTGCTAGCGTATGAGCAGTTCTTC. It encodes CASSYSSLLAYEQFF.

The chain combines TRBV5-1 with TRBJ2-1; 7 bases are shared with TRBD1. The CDR3 is 15 residues long. The V and J ends lost 3 bases and 6 bases, in that order; junction bases with no gene match: 9. CDR1 SGHRS and CDR2 YFSETQ come from the germline V gene. The CDR3 DNA follows: TGCGCCAGCAGCTACTGGACAGGCACCACCAATGAGCAGTTCTTC. Its protein product is CASSYWTGTTNEQFF.

The V call is TRBV5-1, the J call TRBJ1-2, with 8 bases fitting TRBD1. J lost 6 bases, V lost 4 bases, and 8 bases had no gene match. Germline lookup yields CDR1 SGHRS and CDR2 YFSETQ. The CDR3 length is 14 residues. CDR3: CASSPTTGEDGYTF. Written as DNA, the CDR3 is TGCGCCAGCAGCCCAACGACAGGGGAAGATGGCTACACCTTC.

The V gene is TRBV10-3, the J gene TRBJ1-1; TRBD1 might be the D (5 bases). This CDR3 has 11 residues. With 9 bases removed from V and 6 bases from J, the gap between germline ends came to 11 bases. Per germline, CDR1 ENHRY and CDR2 SYGVKD. CDR3 in amino acids: CAIQGNSEAFF. The CDR3 DNA reads TGTGCCATTCAGGGTAACTCTGAAGCTTTCTTT.

The CDR3 spells CASSSSGGFEAFF. In DNA form, the CDR3 reads TGTGCCAGCAGTTCGTCAGGGGGCTTTGAAGCTTTCTTT. The V and J genes are TRBV27 and TRBJ1-1; 8 bases are shared with TRBD1. Per the germline V gene, CDR1 is MNHEY and CDR2 is SMNVEV (reference sequence). This CDR3 contains 13 residues. J lost 7 bases, V lost 4 bases, and 5 bases had no gene match.

This chain links TRBV10-3 with TRBJ2-6; D may be TRBD2 (5 bases). From germline, CDR1 is ENHRY and CDR2 SYGVKD. CDR3 size: 16 residues. Trimming removed 0 bases from V and 2 bases from J, with 8 bases in between. The CDR3: CAISESIGAGANVLTF. The CDR3 bases are TGTGCCATCAGTGAGTCGATCGGGGCTGGGGCCAACGTCCTGACTTTC.

Points on this clone: An end of the junction differs from the germline gene, which may be a read error. The chain combines TRBV7-7 with TRBJ2-1, with D possibly TRBD2 on 6 matching bases. This CDR3 has 16 amino acids. Germline V gene sequence: CDR1 SSHAT, CDR2 FNYEAQ (reference sequence). CDR3 bases: TGTGCTAGCAGCTTAGCCCCGACTAGCTCCTACAATGAGCAGTTCTTC. Its protein product is CASSLAPTSSYNEQFF.

This clone appeared once. The chain employs TRBV15 and TRBJ2-1; the match to TRBD2 covers 11 bases. The CDR3 has 16 amino acids. With 3 bases clipped from V and 7 bases from J, the junction kept 8 bases outside the gene matches. Per germline, CDR1 LNHNV and CDR2 YYDKDF (reference sequence). The CDR3: CATSRELAGVRNEQFF. The DNA for the CDR3 is TGTGCCACCAGCAGGGAACTAGCGGGAGTTAGAAATGAGCAGTTCTTC.

The V call is TRBV5-1, the J call TRBJ2-7; the match to TRBD1 covers 10 bases. Losses at the gene ends were 4 bases for V and 5 bases for J; bases not matched to a gene: 6. CDR1 and CDR2 (germline): SGHRS, YFSETQ. The CDR3 length is 14 residues. The CDR3 DNA reads as TGCGCCAGCAGCGGGGGACAGGGGCTGGACGAGCAGTACTTC. Its translation: CASSGGQGLDEQYF. Variable domain in full (rest from reference TRBV5-1 and TRBJ2-7): KAGVTQTPRYLIKTRGQQVTLSCSPISGHRSVSWYQQTPGQGLQFLFEYFSETQRNKGNFPGRFSGRQFSNSRSEMNVSTLELGDSALYLCASSGGQGLDEQYFGPGTRLTVT.

This rearrangement joins TRBV7-8 to TRBJ2-7; 13 nucleotides agree with TRBD2. The V gene's germline CDR1 is SGHVS and CDR2 FQNEAQ. This CDR3 spans 15 amino acids. V trimming: 5 bases; J trimming: 7 bases; junction bases outside the gene matches: 8. The chain's CDR3 is CASSRRLAGGGEQYF. CDR3 sequence (DNA): TGTGCCAGCAGCCGCCGACTAGCGGGAGGAGGAGAGCAGTACTTC. Combining the CDR3 with reference TRBV7-8 and TRBJ2-7 gives the whole variable domain GAGVSQSPRYKVAKRGQDVALRCDPISGHVSLFWYQQALGQGPEFLTYFQNEAQLDKSGLPSDRFFAERPEGSVSTLKIQRTQQEDSAVYLCASSRRLAGGGEQYFGPGTRLTVT.

This chain joins TRBV27 and TRBJ2-7, with 7 bases matching TRBD1. V gave up 5 bases and J gave up 3 bases; unmatched junction bases: 7. CDR3 length: 14 amino acids. From germline, CDR1 is MNHEY and CDR2 SMNVEV (reference sequence). CDR3: CASSHHRGDYEQYF. CDR3 bases: TGTGCCAGCAGTCATCACAGGGGCGACTACGAGCAGTACTTC.

The V and J genes are TRBV9 and TRBJ2-2; D is unresolved. The V gene lost 1 base and the J gene lost 7 bases, with 5 bases spanning the gap. The CDR3 loop spans 12 amino acids. CDR1 SGDLS and CDR2 YYNGEE come from the germline V gene. CDR3: CASSVPSGELFF. The CDR3, as DNA: TGTGCCAGCAGCGTACCCAGCGGGGAGCTGTTTTTT.

The chain employs TRBV18 and TRBJ1-5; 9 bases match TRBD1. V shed 1 base and J 1 base; nucleotides not matched to a gene: 5. The CDR3 is 17 residues long. Germline V lookup: CDR1 KGHSH, CDR2 LQKENI. In nucleotides, the CDR3 is TGTGCCAGCTCACCACAAACGACAGGGGGGAGCAATCAGCCCCAGCATTTT. Its translation: CASSPQTTGGSNQPQHF. The whole variable domain, remainder taken from reference TRBV18 and TRBJ1-5, is NAGVMQNPRHLVRRRGQEARLRCSPMKGHSHVYWYRQLPEEGLKFMVYLQKENIIDESGMPKERFSAEFPKEGPSILRIQQVVRGDSAAYFCASSPQTTGGSNQPQHFGDGTRLSIL.

This chain connects TRBV4-1 to TRBJ2-1, with D perhaps TRBD1 (6 bases). This CDR3 has 15 residues. From germline, CDR1 is MGHRA and CDR2 YSYEKL. Trimming took 3 bases from V and 3 from J, leaving 12 bases between them. The chain's CDR3 is CASSQRGSGYNEQFF. The CDR3, as DNA: TGCGCCAGCAGCCAGAGGGGGTCAGGCTACAATGAGCAGTTCTTC.

This chain joins TRBV7-9 and TRBJ1-3; a weak D match, TRBD1 (6 bases). Trimming left V 0 bases short and J 7 bases short, with 19 bases between. Germline V gene sequence: CDR1 SEHNR, CDR2 FQNEAQ (reference sequence). This CDR3 has 17 amino acids. The CDR3: CASSLAGGANPRNTIYF. CDR3 in DNA: TGTGCCAGCAGCTTAGCTGGGGGGGCGAATCCCCGGAACACCATATATTTT.

The gene calls are TRBV7-3 and TRBJ2-2; D remains unclear. Trimming left V 5 bases short and J 2 bases short, with 12 bases between. This CDR3 is built from 15 residues. The germline V gene has CDR1 SGHTA and CDR2 FQGTGA. This chain's CDR3 is CASSNGLLNTGELFF. For the CDR3, the DNA is TGTGCCAGCAGCAATGGGCTGTTAAACACCGGGGAGCTGTTTTTT. The full variable domain, rest sourced from reference TRBV7-3 and TRBJ2-2, is GAGVSQTPSNKVTEKGKYVELRCDPISGHTALYWYRQSLGQGPEFLIYFQGTGAADDSGLPNDRFFAVRPEGSVSTLKIQRTERGDSAVYLCASSNGLLNTGELFFGEGSRLTVL.

The CDR3 sequence: CASRGSDRAYYNEQFF. CDR3 bases: TGTGCCAGCAGAGGGAGTGATAGGGCATATTACAATGAGCAGTTCTTC. This chain uses TRBV27 with TRBJ2-1; D is perhaps TRBD2 (5 bases). Trimming took 6 bases from V and 4 from J, leaving 19 bases between them. The CDR3 is made up of 16 amino acids. Germline V lookup: CDR1 MNHEY, CDR2 SMNVEV (reference sequence).

The chain couples TRBV6-5 to TRBJ1-5, with 7 bases identical to TRBD1. Unmatched junction bases numbered 6, after V lost 2 bases and J lost 5 bases. The CDR3 is made up of 15 amino acids. Germline assignment: CDR1 MNHEY and CDR2 SVGAGI. The CDR3 coding sequence is TGTGCCAGCAGTTACAGACAGGGCCGGGATCAGCCCCAGCATTTT. This translates into CASSYRQGRDQPQHF.

The rearrangement joins TRBV29-1 to TRBJ2-3; the match to TRBD2 covers 12 bases. The CDR3 runs 17 residues. Germline CDR1 and CDR2: SQVTM and ANQGSEA. J lost 3 bases, V lost 0 bases, and 7 bases had no gene match. CDR3 amino acids: CSVEDGGTSGPTDTQYF. In nucleotides, the CDR3 is TGCAGCGTTGAAGATGGGGGGACTAGCGGGCCGACAGATACGCAGTATTTT.

The chain joins TRBV18 to TRBJ2-1; 11 bases fit TRBD1. This CDR3 is 14 amino acids long. V was clipped by 5 bases and J by 7 bases; unmatched bases: 4. CDR1 KGHSH and CDR2 LQKENI come from the germline V gene. The CDR3 is CASSWDRGNNEQFF. The CDR3 DNA follows: TGTGCCAGCTCATGGGACAGGGGGAATAATGAGCAGTTCTTC.

The V call is TRBV10-3, the J call TRBJ2-7, with 11 bases that match TRBD2. Germline assignment: CDR1 ENHRY and CDR2 SYGVKD. The V and J ends lost 9 bases and 3 bases, in that order; junction bases with no gene match: 4. The CDR3 has 13 amino acids. DNA for the CDR3: TGTGCCATTACTAGCGGGAGTGGCTACGAGCAGTACTTC. Translation: CAITSGSGYEQYF.

This clone has only a few counts. This chain connects TRBV6-5 to TRBJ2-7; 7 bases line up with TRBD1. The CDR3 spans 13 residues. V trimming: 6 bases; J trimming: 3 bases; junction bases outside the gene matches: 5. Germline CDR1 and CDR2: MNHEY and SVGAGI. CDR3 loop: CASRRQGNYEQYF. The CDR3 bases are TGTGCCAGCAGGCGACAGGGTAACTACGAGCAGTACTTC.

The chain has TRBV4-1 and TRBJ2-5; 7 positions agree with TRBD1. The germline V gene has CDR1 MGHRA and CDR2 YSYEKL. V dropped 2 bases and J dropped 3; count of bases not matched to a gene: 9. The CDR3 length is 16 residues. DNA for the CDR3: TGCGCCAGCAGCCAAAGCTCAACAACAGGGGAAGAGACCCAGTACTTC. Its protein product is CASSQSSTTGEETQYF.

The V call is TRBV5-1, the J call TRBJ2-5; D is uncertain. Trimming cost V 1 base and J 0 bases, with 10 bases left between them. The CDR3 is made up of 15 amino acids. Germline-derived CDR1 and CDR2 are SGHRS and YFSETQ. Here the CDR3 reads CASSLFRAYQETQYF. CDR3 DNA sequence: TGCGCCAGCAGCTTGTTCAGAGCGTACCAAGAGACCCAGTACTTC.

This chain links TRBV18 with TRBJ2-3, with 7 bases that match TRBD1. Per germline, CDR1 KGHSH and CDR2 LQKENI. This CDR3 is 14 amino acids long. The ends lost 2 bases at V and 2 bases at J; junction bases unmatched: 1. Written as DNA, the CDR3 is TGTGCCAGCTCACCAACAGGGGACACAGATACGCAGTATTTT. Translating gives CASSPTGDTDTQYF.

The chain uses TRBV7-6 and TRBJ2-7; D is unclear. The CDR3 runs 11 residues. V was pared by 5 bases and J by 3 bases, with 5 bases between. The germline CDR1 and CDR2 sequences are SGHVS and FNYEAQ. CDR3 loop: CASSMGYEQYF. The CDR3 DNA follows: TGTGCCAGCAGCATGGGCTACGAGCAGTACTTC.

This rearrangement joins TRBV27 to TRBJ2-1; D unclear. The ends were cut back, 5 bases at V and 0 bases at J, with 5 bases in the middle. CDR3 length: 13 amino acids. Germline V gene data show CDR1 as MNHEY and CDR2 as SMNVEV (reference sequence). The CDR3 spells CASSKFSYNEQFF. The CDR3 DNA reads as TGTGCCAGCAGTAAATTCTCCTACAATGAGCAGTTCTTC.

This sequence joins TRBV15 and TRBJ2-2; D tentatively reads TRBD1 or TRBD2 (5 bases each). The germline CDR1 and CDR2 sequences are LNHNV and YYDKDF (reference sequence). Trimming cost V 1 base and J 7 bases, with 16 bases left between them. This CDR3 comprises 16 residues. CDR3 DNA sequence: TGTGCCACCAGCAGAGGCCCTAACAGGAGCGGCGGGGAGCTGTTTTTT. Protein product: CATSRGPNRSGGELFF.

V usage is TRBV19 and J usage is TRBJ2-3; D is undetermined. Germline CDR1 and CDR2: LNHDA and SQIVND (reference sequence). The germline V and J ends were trimmed by 2 bases and 1 base, with 4 bases remaining between them. The CDR3 covers 13 residues. In nucleotides, the CDR3 is TGTGCCAGTAGTATATCAGGCACAGATACGCAGTATTTT. Protein: CASSISGTDTQYF.

Comments on this clone: At one boundary the junction diverges from the germline segment, which might be a read error. V is TRBV5-4 and J is TRBJ2-1; 8 nucleotides match TRBD2. Germline values: CDR1 SGHNT, CDR2 YYREEE (reference sequence). This CDR3 has 16 amino acids. For the CDR3, the DNA is TGTGCCAACAGCTTGGCCCCCGGGACTAGGGCCCCACCACAGTTCTTC. This encodes CANSLAPGTRAPPQFF.